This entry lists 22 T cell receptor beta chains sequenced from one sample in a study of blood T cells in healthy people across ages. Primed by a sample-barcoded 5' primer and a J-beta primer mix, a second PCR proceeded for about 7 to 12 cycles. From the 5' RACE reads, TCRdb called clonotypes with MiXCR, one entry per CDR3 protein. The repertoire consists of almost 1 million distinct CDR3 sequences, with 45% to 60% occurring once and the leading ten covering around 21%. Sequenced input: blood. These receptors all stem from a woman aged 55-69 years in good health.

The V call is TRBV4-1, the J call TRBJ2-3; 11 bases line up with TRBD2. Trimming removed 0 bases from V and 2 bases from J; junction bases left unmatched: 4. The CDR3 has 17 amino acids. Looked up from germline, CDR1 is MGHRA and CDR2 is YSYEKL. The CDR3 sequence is CASSQDGTSGPTDTQYF. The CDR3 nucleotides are TGCGCCAGCAGCCAAGATGGGACTAGCGGACCCACAGATACGCAGTATTTT.

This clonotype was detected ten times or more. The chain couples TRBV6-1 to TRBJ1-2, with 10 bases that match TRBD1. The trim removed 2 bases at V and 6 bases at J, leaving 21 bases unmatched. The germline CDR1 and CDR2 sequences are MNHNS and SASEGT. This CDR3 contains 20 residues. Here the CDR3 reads CASSETQLGTGVLHPDGYTF. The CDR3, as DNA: TGTGCCAGCAGTGAAACCCAACTCGGGACAGGGGTATTACACCCCGATGGCTACACCTTC.

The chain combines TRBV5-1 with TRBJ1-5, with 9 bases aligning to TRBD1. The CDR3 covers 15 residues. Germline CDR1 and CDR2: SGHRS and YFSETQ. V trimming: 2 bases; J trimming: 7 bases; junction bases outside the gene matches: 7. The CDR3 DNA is TGCGCCAGCAGCTTATGGGGACAGGGTGGACAGCCCCAGCATTTT. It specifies CASSLWGQGGQPQHF.

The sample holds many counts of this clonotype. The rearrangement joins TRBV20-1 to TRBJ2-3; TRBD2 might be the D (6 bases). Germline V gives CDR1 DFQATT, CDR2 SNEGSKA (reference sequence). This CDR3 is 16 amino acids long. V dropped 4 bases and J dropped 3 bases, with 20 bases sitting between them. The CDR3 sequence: CSATIASRDVTDTQYF. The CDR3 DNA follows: TGCAGTGCTACCATAGCTTCGCGGGATGTAACAGATACGCAGTATTTT.

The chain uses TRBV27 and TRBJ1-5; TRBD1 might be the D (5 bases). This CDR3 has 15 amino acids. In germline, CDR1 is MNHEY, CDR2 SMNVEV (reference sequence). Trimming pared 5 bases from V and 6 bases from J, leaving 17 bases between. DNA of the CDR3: TGTGCCAGCAGTCCCGGGACCCACCCTGCTCAGCCCCAGCATTTT. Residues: CASSPGTHPAQPQHF.

As DNA, the CDR3 is TGTGCTAGTGGTGTCCAGAGTTCTTCAGATACGCAGTATTTT. Encoded protein: CASGVQSSSDTQYF. V is TRBV12-5 and J is TRBJ2-3, with D hard to call. Per the germline V gene, CDR1 is LGHNT and CDR2 is FRNRAP. The CDR3 totals 14 residues. The V end was cut by 5 bases, the J end by 4 bases, with 13 bases between. Drawing the rest from reference TRBV12-5 and TRBJ2-3, the complete variable domain is DARVTQTPRHKVTEMGQEVTMRCQPILGHNTVFWYRQTMMQGLELLAYFRNRAPLDDSGMPKDRFSAEMPDATLATLKIQPSEPRDSAVYFCASGVQSSSDTQYFGPGTRLTVL.

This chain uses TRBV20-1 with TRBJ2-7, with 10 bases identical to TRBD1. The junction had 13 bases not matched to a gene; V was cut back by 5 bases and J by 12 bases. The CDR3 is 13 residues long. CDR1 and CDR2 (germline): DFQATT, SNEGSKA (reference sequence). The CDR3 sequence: CSAHGQGVDSGYF. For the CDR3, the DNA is TGCAGTGCTCACGGACAGGGGGTCGATTCCGGGTACTTC.

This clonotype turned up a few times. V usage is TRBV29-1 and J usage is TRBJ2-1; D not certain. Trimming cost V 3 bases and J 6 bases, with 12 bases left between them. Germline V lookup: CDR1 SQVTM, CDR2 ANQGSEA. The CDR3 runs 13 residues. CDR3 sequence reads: CSVDLEWTNEQFF. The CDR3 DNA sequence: TGCAGCGTTGATTTGGAATGGACCAATGAGCAGTTCTTC.

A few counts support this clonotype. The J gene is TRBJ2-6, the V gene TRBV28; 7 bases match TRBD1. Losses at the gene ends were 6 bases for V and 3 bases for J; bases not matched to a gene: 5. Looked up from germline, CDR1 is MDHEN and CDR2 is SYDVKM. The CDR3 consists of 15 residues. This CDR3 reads CASRPTGYGANVLTF. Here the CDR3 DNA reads TGTGCCAGCAGGCCGACAGGGTATGGGGCCAACGTCCTGACTTTC.

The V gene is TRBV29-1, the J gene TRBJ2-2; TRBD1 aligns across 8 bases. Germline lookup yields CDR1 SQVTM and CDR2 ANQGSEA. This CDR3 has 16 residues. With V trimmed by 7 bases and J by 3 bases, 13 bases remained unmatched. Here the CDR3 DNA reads TGCAGCGCCGGAAAACCGGGACAGGCCTACACCGGGGAGCTGTTTTTT. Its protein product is CSAGKPGQAYTGELFF.

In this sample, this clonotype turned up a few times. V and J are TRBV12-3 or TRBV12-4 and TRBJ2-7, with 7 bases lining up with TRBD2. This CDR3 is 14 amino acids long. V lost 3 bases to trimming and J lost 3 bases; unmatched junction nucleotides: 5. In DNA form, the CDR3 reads TGTGCCAGCAGTTTTGGGCTAGCGGTCTACGAGCAGTACTTC. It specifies CASSFGLAVYEQYF.

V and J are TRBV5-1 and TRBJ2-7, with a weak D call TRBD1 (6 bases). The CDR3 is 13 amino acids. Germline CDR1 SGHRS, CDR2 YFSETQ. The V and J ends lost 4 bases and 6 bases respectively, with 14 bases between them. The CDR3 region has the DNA TGCGCCAGCAGCATACAGGGAAGGTCCGAGCAGTACTTC. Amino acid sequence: CASSIQGRSEQYF.

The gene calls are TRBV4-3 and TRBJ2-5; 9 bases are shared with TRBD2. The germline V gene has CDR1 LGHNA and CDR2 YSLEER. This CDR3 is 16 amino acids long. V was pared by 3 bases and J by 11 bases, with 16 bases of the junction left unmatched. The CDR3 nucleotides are TGCGCCAGCAGCCACAGCTTTAGCGGGAGCCAGAGTGAGCAGTACTTC. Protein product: CASSHSFSGSQSEQYF.

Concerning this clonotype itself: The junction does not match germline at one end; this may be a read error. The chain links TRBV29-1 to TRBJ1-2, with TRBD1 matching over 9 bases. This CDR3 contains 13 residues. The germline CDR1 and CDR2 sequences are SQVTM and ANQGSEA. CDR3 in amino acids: CSVEGTGTYGYTF. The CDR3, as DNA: TGCAGCGTCGAAGGGACAGGGACCTATGGCTACACCTTC. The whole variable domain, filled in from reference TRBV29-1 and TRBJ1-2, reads SAVISQKPSRDICQRGTSLTIQCQVDSQVTMMFWYRQQPGQSLTLIATANQGSEATYESGFVIDKFPISRPNLTFSTLTVSNMSPEDSSIYLCSVEGTGTYGYTFGSGTRLTVV.

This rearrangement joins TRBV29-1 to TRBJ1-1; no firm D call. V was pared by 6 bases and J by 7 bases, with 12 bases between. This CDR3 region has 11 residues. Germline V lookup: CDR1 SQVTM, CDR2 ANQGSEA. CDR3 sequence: CSVAASYEAFF. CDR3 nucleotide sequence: TGCAGCGTAGCCGCCAGTTATGAAGCTTTCTTT.

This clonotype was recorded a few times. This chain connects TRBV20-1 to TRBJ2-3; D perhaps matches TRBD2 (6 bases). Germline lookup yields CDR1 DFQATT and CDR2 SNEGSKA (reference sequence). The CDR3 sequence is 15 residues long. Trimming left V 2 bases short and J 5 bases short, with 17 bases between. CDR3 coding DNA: TGCAGTGCTAGATTTCGCGGGGCCTTAGGAGATACGCAGTATTTT. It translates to CSARFRGALGDTQYF.

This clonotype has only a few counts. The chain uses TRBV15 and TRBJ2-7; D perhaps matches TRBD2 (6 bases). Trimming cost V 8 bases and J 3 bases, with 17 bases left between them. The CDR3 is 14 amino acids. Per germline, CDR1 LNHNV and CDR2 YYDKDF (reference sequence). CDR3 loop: CATSPSWGDYEQYF. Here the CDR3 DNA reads TGTGCCACCTCCCCCAGTTGGGGGGACTACGAGCAGTACTTC.

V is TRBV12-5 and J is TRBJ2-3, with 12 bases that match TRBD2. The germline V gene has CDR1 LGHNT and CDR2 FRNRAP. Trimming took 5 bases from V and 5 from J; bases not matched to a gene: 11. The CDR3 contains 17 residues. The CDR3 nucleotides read TGTGCTAGTGGTACCGAGGGGAGGACTAGCGGGATAGATACGCAGTATTTT. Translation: CASGTEGRTSGIDTQYF.

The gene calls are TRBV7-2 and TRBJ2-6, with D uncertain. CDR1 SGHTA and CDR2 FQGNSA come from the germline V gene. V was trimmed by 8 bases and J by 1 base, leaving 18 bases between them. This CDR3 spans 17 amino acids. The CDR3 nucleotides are TGTGCCAGCCGGCGCGCATTTTACTCGTCTGGGGCCAACGTCCTGACTTTC. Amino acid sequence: CASRRAFYSSGANVLTF.

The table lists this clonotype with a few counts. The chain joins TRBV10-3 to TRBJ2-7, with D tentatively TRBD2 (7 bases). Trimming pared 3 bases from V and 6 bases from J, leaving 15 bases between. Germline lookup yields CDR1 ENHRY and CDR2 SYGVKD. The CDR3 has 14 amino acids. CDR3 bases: TGTGCCATCAGTGAAGGGGGGAGGGCCGGCGAGCAGTACTTC. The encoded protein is CAISEGGRAGEQYF.

In nucleotides, the CDR3 is TGCGCCAGCAGCCAAGAGGCGGGAGGGCTCGGCGAGCAGTACTTC. Translation: CASSQEAGGLGEQYF. The V call is TRBV4-3, the J call TRBJ2-7; 9 bases align to TRBD2. CDR1 is LGHNA and CDR2 is YSLEER in the germline V gene. With 0 bases clipped from V and 6 bases from J, the junction kept 6 bases outside the gene matches. CDR3 length: 15 amino acids.

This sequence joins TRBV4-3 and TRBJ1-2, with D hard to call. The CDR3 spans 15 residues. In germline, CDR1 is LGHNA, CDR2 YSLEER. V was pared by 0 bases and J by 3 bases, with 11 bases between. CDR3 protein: CASSQDRSVHYGYTF. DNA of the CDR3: TGCGCCAGCAGCCAAGATCGTTCAGTGCACTATGGCTACACCTTC.